The entry that follows covers one T cell receptor beta chain sequence. Libraries were prepared by immunoSEQ multiplex PCR; TCRdb keeps only in-frame clonotypes and omits some of them. The sample holds 1,500 to 2,000 clones; more than 85% are singletons and the top ten take around 6.7%. The data were obtained in a study of brain metastases from non-small cell lung cancer. The CDR3 covers 14 residues. In germline, CDR1 is MDHEN, CDR2 SYDVKM. Trimming removed 6 bases from V and 7 bases from J, with 15 bases in between. Input material: tumor-adjacent normal tissue. The chain joins TRBV28 to TRBJ1-4; no clear D. The sequence came from a donor at least 40 years old with non-small cell lung cancer. In DNA, the CDR3 is TGTGCCAGCAGCGTAACCAGCGAGGGTGAAAAACTGTTTTTT. Translating it yields CASSVTSEGEKLFF.